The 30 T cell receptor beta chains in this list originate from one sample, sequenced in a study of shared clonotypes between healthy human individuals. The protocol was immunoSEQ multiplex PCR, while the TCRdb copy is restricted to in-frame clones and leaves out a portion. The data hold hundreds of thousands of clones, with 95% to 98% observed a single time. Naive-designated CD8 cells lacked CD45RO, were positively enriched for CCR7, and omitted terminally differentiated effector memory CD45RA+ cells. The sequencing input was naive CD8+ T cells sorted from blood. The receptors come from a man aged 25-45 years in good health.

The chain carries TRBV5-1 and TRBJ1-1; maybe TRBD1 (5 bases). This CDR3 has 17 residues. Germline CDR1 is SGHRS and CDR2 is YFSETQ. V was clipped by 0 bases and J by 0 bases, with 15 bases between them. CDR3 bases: TGCGCCAGCAGCTTGGTCGGGCAGGGCACAATGAACACTGAAGCTTTCTTT. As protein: CASSLVGQGTMNTEAFF. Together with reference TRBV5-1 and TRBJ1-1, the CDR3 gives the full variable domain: KAGVTQTPRYLIKTRGQQVTLSCSPISGHRSVSWYQQTPGQGLQFLFEYFSETQRNKGNFPGRFSGRQFSNSRSEMNVSTLELGDSALYLCASSLVGQGTMNTEAFFGQGTRLTVV.

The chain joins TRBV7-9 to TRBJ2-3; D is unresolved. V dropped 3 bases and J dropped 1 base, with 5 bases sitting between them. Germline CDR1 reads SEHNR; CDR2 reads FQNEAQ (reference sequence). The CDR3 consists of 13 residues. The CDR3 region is CASSFFGTDTQYF. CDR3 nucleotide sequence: TGTGCCAGCAGCTTCTTCGGCACAGATACGCAGTATTTT.

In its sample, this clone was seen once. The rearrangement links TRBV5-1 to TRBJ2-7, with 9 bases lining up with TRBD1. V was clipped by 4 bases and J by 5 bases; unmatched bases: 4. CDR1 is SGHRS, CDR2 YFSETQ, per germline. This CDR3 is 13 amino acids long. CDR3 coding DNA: TGCGCCAGCAGCATACGGACAGGGGACGAGCAGTACTTC. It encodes CASSIRTGDEQYF.

The CDR3 nucleotides are TGTGCCAGCAGCCAAGAAACCGGATGGCGGTTTGGCTACACCTTC. Amino acids: CASSQETGWRFGYTF. The V gene is TRBV14, the J gene TRBJ1-2; no clear D gene. Trimming shortened V by 0 bases and J by 7 bases, and 15 bases separated the two germline ends. Germline CDR1 reads SGHDN; CDR2 reads FVKESK. The length of the CDR3 is 15 residues.

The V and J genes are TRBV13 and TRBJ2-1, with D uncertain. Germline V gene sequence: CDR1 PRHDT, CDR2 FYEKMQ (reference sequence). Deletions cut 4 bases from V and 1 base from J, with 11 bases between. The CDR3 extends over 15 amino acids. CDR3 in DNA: TGTGCCAGCAGCTCCTTAGGTGGTTCCTACAATGAGCAGTTCTTC. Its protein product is CASSSLGGSYNEQFF.

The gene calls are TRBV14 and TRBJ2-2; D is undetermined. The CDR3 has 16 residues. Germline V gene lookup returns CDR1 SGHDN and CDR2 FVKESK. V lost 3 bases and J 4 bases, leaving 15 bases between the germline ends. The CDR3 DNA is TGTGCCAGCAGCCAGCTCACAGTGCTAGGCACCGGGGAGCTGTTTTTT. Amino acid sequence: CASSQLTVLGTGELFF. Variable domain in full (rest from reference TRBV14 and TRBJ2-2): EAGVTQFPSHSVIEKGQTVTLRCDPISGHDNLYWYRRVMGKEIKFLLHFVKESKQDESGMPNNRFLAERTGGTYSTLKVQPAELEDSGVYFCASSQLTVLGTGELFFGEGSRLTVL.

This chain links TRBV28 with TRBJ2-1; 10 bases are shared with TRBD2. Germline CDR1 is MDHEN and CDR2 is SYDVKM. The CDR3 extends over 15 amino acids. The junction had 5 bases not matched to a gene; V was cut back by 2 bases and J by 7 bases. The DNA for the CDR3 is TGTGCCAGCAGTTTAGAACTAGCGGGATTTAATGAGCAGTTCTTC. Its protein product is CASSLELAGFNEQFF.

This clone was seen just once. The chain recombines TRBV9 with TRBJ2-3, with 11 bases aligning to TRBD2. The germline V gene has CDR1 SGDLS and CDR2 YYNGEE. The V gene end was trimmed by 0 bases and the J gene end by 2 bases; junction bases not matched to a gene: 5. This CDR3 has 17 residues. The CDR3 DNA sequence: TGTGCCAGCAGCGTAGCTAGGGGACTAGCGGCCACAGATACGCAGTATTTT. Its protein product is CASSVARGLAATDTQYF.

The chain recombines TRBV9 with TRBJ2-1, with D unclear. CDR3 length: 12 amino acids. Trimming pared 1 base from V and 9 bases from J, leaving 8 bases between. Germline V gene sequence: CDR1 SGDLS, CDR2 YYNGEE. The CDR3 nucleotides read TGTGCCAGCAGCGTATCGTTCGGTGAGCAGTTCTTC. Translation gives CASSVSFGEQFF. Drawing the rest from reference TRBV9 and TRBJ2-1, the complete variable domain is DSGVTQTPKHLITATGQRVTLRCSPRSGDLSVYWYQQSLDQGLQFLIQYYNGEERAKGNILERFSAQQFPDLHSELNLSSLELGDSALYFCASSVSFGEQFFGPGTRLTVL.

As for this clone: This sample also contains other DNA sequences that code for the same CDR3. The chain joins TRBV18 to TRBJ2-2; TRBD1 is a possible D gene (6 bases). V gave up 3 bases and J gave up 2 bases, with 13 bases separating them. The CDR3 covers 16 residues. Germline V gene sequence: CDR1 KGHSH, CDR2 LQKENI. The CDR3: CASSPPAGVNTGELFF. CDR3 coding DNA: TGTGCCAGCTCACCCCCCGCAGGGGTCAACACCGGGGAGCTGTTTTTT. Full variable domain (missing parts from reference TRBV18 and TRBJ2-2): NAGVMQNPRHLVRRRGQEARLRCSPMKGHSHVYWYRQLPEEGLKFMVYLQKENIIDESGMPKERFSAEFPKEGPSILRIQQVVRGDSAAYFCASSPPAGVNTGELFFGEGSRLTVL.

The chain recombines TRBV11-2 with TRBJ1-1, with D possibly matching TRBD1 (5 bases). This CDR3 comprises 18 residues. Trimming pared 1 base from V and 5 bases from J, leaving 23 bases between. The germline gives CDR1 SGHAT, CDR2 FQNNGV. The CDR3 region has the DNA TGTGCCAGCAGCTTAGTCGGTCAGGGTTTGTCGACGAGAACTGAAGCTTTCTTT. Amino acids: CASSLVGQGLSTRTEAFF.

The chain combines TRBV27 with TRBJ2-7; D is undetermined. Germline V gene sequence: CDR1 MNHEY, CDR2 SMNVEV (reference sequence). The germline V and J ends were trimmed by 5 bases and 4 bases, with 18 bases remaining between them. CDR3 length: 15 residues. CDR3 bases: TGTGCCAGCAGTCCCAGTTCGGCAGGCACATACGAGCAGTACTTC. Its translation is CASSPSSAGTYEQYF.

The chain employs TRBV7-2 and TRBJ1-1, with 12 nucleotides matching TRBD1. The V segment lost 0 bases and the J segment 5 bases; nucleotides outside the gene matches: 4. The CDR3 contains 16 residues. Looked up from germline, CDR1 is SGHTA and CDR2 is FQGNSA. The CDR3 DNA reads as TGTGCCAGCAGCTTAGCGCTGGGACAGGGGGCAACTGAAGCTTTCTTT. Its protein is CASSLALGQGATEAFF.

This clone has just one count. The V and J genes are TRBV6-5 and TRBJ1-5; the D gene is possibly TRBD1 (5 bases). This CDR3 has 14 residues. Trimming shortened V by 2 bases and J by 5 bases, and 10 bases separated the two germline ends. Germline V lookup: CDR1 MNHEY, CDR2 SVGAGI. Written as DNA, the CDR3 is TGTGCCAGCAGTTACGGGGCAGGTCATCAGCCCCAGCATTTT. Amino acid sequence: CASSYGAGHQPQHF.

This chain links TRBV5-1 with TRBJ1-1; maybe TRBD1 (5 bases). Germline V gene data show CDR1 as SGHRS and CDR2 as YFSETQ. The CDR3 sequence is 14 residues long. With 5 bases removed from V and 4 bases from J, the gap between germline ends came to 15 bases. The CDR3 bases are TGCGCCAGCAGTTCGAGGGGCCAGGGCACTGAAGCTTTCTTT. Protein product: CASSSRGQGTEAFF.

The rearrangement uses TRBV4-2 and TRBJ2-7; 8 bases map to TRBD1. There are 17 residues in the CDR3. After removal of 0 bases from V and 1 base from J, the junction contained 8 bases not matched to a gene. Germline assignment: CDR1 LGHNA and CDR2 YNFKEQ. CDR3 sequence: CASSQDRTGTGSYEQYF. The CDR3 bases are TGTGCCAGCAGCCAAGACCGTACCGGGACAGGTTCCTACGAGCAGTACTTC.

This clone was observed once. The CDR3 loop reads CASSRGELEAKNIQYF. Written as DNA, the CDR3 is TGTGCCAGCAGCAGGGGGGAGTTGGAGGCCAAAAACATTCAGTACTTC. The chain combines TRBV27 with TRBJ2-4, with D tentatively TRBD1 (7 bases). Germline V gene data show CDR1 as MNHEY and CDR2 as SMNVEV (reference sequence). Deletions cut 6 bases from V and 1 base from J, with 16 bases between. The CDR3 contains 16 residues.

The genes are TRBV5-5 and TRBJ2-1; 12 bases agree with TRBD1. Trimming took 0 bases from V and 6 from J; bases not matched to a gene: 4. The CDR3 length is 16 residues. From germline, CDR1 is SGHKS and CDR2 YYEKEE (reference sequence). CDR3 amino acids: CASSLGDRGLSNEQFF. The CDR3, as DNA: TGTGCCAGCAGCTTGGGGGACAGGGGGCTATCCAATGAGCAGTTCTTC.

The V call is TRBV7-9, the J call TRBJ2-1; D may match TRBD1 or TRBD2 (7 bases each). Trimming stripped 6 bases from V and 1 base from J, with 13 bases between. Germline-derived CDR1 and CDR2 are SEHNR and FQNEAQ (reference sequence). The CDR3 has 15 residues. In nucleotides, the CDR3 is TGTGCCAGCAGAGACAGGGAGGGGTCCTACAATGAGCAGTTCTTC. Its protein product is CASRDREGSYNEQFF.

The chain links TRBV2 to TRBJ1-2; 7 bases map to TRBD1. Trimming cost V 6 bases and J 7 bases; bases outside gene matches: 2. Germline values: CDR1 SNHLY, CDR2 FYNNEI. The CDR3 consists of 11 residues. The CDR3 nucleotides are TGTGCCAGCAGGGCAGGGGGTGGCTACACCTTC. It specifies CASRAGGGYTF.

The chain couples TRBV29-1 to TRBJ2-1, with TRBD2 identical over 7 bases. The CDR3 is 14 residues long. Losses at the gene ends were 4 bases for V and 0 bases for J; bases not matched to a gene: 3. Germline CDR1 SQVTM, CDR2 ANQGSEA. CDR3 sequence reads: CSVGRGSSYNEQFF. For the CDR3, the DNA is TGCAGCGTTGGGCGGGGGAGCTCCTACAATGAGCAGTTCTTC.

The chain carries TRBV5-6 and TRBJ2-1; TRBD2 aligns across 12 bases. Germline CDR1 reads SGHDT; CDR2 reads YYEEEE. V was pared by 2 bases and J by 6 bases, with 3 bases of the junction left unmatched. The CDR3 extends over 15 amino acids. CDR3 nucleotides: TGTGCCAGCAGCTTCCTAGCGGGAGGGGCCAATGAGCAGTTCTTC. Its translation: CASSFLAGGANEQFF.

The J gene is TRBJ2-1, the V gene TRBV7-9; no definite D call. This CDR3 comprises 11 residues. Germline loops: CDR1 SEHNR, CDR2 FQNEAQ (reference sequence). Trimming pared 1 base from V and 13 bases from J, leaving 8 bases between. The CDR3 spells CASSLGAVQFF. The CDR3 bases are TGTGCCAGCAGCTTAGGGGCAGTACAGTTCTTC.

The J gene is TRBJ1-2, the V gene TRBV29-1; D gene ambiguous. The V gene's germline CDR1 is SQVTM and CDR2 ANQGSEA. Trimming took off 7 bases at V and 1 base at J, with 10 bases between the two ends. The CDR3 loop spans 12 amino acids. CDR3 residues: CSGLQVNYGYTF. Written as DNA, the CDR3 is TGCAGCGGGCTCCAGGTTAACTATGGCTACACCTTC.

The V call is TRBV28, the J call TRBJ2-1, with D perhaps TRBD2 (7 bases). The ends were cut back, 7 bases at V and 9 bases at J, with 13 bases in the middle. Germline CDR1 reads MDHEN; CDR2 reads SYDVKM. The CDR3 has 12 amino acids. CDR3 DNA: TGTGCCAGCACTCTAGGGGGGGGTGAGCAGTTCTTC. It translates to CASTLGGGEQFF. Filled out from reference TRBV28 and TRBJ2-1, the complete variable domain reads DVKVTQSSRYLVKRTGEKVFLECVQDMDHENMFWYRQDPGLGLRLIYFSYDVKMKEKGDIPEGYSVSREKKERFSLILESASTNQTSMYLCASTLGGGEQFFGPGTRLTVL.

CDR3 residues: CAWSGDFAAYNEQFF. The CDR3 DNA reads as TGTGCCTGGAGCGGTGATTTCGCCGCCTACAATGAGCAGTTCTTC. V gene TRBV30 combines with J gene TRBJ2-1; D ambiguous. CDR3 length: 15 residues. V lost 3 bases to trimming and J lost 2 bases, with 14 bases between them. In germline, CDR1 is GTSNPN, CDR2 SVGIG (reference sequence).

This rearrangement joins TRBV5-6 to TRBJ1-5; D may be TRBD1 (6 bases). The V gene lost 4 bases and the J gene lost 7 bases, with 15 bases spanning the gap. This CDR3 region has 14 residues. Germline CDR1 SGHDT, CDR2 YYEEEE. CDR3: CASSATGMQQPQHF. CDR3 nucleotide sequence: TGTGCCAGCAGCGCTACAGGGATGCAGCAGCCCCAGCATTTT.

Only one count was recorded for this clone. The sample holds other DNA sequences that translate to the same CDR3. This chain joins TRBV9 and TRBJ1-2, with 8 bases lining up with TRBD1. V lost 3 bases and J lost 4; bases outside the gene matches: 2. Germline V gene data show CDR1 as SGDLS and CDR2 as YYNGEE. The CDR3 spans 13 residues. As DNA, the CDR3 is TGTGCCAGCAGCGATACAGGGGGCTATGGCTACACCTTC. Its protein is CASSDTGGYGYTF.

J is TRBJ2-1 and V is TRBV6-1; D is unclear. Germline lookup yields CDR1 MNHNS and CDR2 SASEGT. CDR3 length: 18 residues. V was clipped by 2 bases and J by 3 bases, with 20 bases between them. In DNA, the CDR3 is TGTGCCAGCAGTGAAATCTATGAGGTGGGTTCGAGCTACAATGAGCAGTTCTTC. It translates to CASSEIYEVGSSYNEQFF.

CDR3: CASMDLAGAHEQFF. The CDR3 region has the DNA TGTGCCAGTATGGATCTAGCGGGAGCCCATGAGCAGTTCTTC. The chain is built from TRBV7-9 and TRBJ2-1; 10 positions match TRBD2. Trimming at V came to 9 bases and at J to 8 bases, leaving 10 bases not matched to a gene. The CDR3 sequence is 14 residues long. Germline CDR1 and CDR2: SEHNR and FQNEAQ (reference sequence).